The 24 T cell receptor beta chains given below trace back to one sample, sequenced in a study of shared clonotypes between healthy human individuals. Sequencing used immunoSEQ multiplex PCR; TCRdb keeps in-frame clones, though not all of them. The sample holds 950,000 to 1,100,000 clones, around 76% seen once. The sequenced sample was memory CD4+ T cells sorted from blood. The sample's subset: CD45RA-negative fraction. These receptors all come from a young man in good health.

The chain recombines TRBV29-1 with TRBJ2-3; tentatively, D is TRBD1 or TRBD2 (5 bases each). Per germline, CDR1 SQVTM and CDR2 ANQGSEA. This CDR3 contains 12 residues. CDR3 sequence reads: CNGGAGTDTQYF. Written as DNA, the CDR3 is TGCAACGGAGGCGCAGGGACAGATACGCAGTATTTT.

This clone was recorded a few times. The chain combines TRBV5-1 with TRBJ1-1, with 9 bases that match TRBD1. Unmatched junction bases numbered 8, after V lost 4 bases and J lost 4 bases. The length of the CDR3 is 15 residues. Germline V gene lookup returns CDR1 SGHRS and CDR2 YFSETQ. The CDR3 nucleotides read TGCGCCAGCAGCCCGAGGGGACAGGGTGGCACTGAAGCTTTCTTT. Amino acid sequence: CASSPRGQGGTEAFF. Complete variable domain (other parts from reference TRBV5-1 and TRBJ1-1): KAGVTQTPRYLIKTRGQQVTLSCSPISGHRSVSWYQQTPGQGLQFLFEYFSETQRNKGNFPGRFSGRQFSNSRSEMNVSTLELGDSALYLCASSPRGQGGTEAFFGQGTRLTVV.

This chain links TRBV15 with TRBJ2-2; 9 bases align to TRBD1. CDR1 is LNHNV and CDR2 is YYDKDF in the germline V gene (reference sequence). This CDR3 is built from 14 residues. V trimming: 6 bases; J trimming: 8 bases; junction bases outside the gene matches: 7. CDR3 sequence (DNA): TGTGCCACCAGAGCACAGGGGGCGTCGGGGGAGCTGTTTTTT. Its protein product is CATRAQGASGELFF.

The rearrangement joins TRBV7-9 to TRBJ2-3, with 7 bases matching TRBD2. Germline V gives CDR1 SEHNR, CDR2 FQNEAQ (reference sequence). This CDR3 comprises 14 residues. With 6 bases clipped from V and 3 bases from J, the junction kept 6 bases outside the gene matches. The CDR3 DNA follows: TGTGCCAGCAGAAGGACTAGTGGAACAGATACGCAGTATTTT. Its protein is CASRRTSGTDTQYF. Using reference TRBV7-9 and TRBJ2-3 for the parts outside the CDR3, the full variable domain is DTGVSQNPRHKITKRGQNVTFRCDPISEHNRLYWYRQTLGQGPEFLTYFQNEAQLEKSRLLSDRFSAERPKGSFSTLEIQRTEQGDSAMYLCASRRTSGTDTQYFGPGTRLTVL.

The chain combines TRBV30 with TRBJ1-5, with D maybe TRBD1 (5 bases). The V end lost 0 bases, the J end lost 5 bases, and 14 bases lay between the germline ends. The CDR3 has 15 amino acids. Germline CDR1 is GTSNPN and CDR2 is SVGIG (reference sequence). The CDR3 DNA reads as TGTGCCTGGAGTGTACGGGGACTTCTATATCAGCCCCAGCATTTT. It codes for CAWSVRGLLYQPQHF.

The chain joins TRBV29-1 to TRBJ2-7; 9 bases fit TRBD1. CDR1 is SQVTM and CDR2 is ANQGSEA in the germline V gene. V lost 3 bases, J lost 6 bases, and 9 bases stayed unmatched. This CDR3 is built from 14 residues. In DNA, the CDR3 is TGCAGCGTTGAGGGGAGGGACAGGGCGGGCGAGCAGTACTTC. It encodes CSVEGRDRAGEQYF.

The chain has TRBV28 and TRBJ1-2; the D is unclear. The CDR3 is 15 residues long. The germline CDR1 and CDR2 sequences are MDHEN and SYDVKM. V lost 7 bases and J 2 bases, leaving 17 bases between the germline ends. The CDR3 bases are TGTGCCAGCAACCCTCCGAAGGGTCAGAACTATGGCTACACCTTC. Protein product: CASNPPKGQNYGYTF.

The chain joins TRBV30 to TRBJ1-4; the match to TRBD1 covers 8 bases. Germline CDR1 is GTSNPN and CDR2 is SVGIG (reference sequence). This CDR3 has 13 residues. With V trimmed by 1 base and J by 8 bases, 3 bases remained unmatched. The CDR3 bases are TGTGCCTGGAGTGCGGACAGGGAGGAAAAACTGTTTTTT. Encoded protein: CAWSADREEKLFF.

The table lists this clone with a count of one. The CDR3 loop is CASRESRSNQPQHF. The CDR3 coding sequence is TGTGCCAGCAGGGAGAGTAGGAGCAATCAGCCCCAGCATTTT. The gene calls are TRBV6-1 and TRBJ1-5, with D uncertain. CDR3 length equals 14 residues. Germline V CDR1 and CDR2: MNHNS, SASEGT. V shed 6 bases and J shed 1 base, with 10 bases lying between them.

The table lists this clone with a count of one. The CDR3 DNA sequence: TGTGCCAGCAGCTTGGAGGGGGCCCGGGAGACCCAGTACTTC. This gives the protein CASSLEGARETQYF. The chain carries TRBV5-4 and TRBJ2-5; 7 bases fit TRBD1. Germline CDR1 reads SGHNT; CDR2 reads YYREEE (reference sequence). The CDR3 totals 14 residues. V dropped 0 bases and J dropped 5; count of bases not matched to a gene: 4.

The chain uses TRBV6-1 and TRBJ2-7; D remains unclear. Germline loops: CDR1 MNHNS, CDR2 SASEGT. Deletions cut 3 bases from V and 5 bases from J, with 14 bases between. The CDR3 loop spans 14 amino acids. CDR3: CASSDPFHGDEQYF. DNA of the CDR3: TGTGCCAGCAGTGATCCCTTCCATGGGGACGAGCAGTACTTC.

V is TRBV5-1 and J is TRBJ1-4, with D maybe TRBD1 (6 bases). Germline-derived CDR1 and CDR2 are SGHRS and YFSETQ. V shed 1 base and J shed 7 bases, with 8 bases lying between them. This CDR3 contains 13 residues. CDR3 amino acids: CASSLLQGEKLFF. The CDR3 bases are TGCGCCAGCAGCTTGTTACAGGGTGAAAAACTGTTTTTT.

The rearrangement links TRBV6-1 to TRBJ2-7; 8 bases match TRBD1. V lost 10 bases to trimming and J lost 0 bases; unmatched junction nucleotides: 8. This CDR3 is 14 amino acids long. Germline V lookup: CDR1 MNHNS, CDR2 SASEGT. CDR3 nucleotide sequence: TGTGCCATATCGGACAGGGCCTTCTCCTACGAGCAGTACTTC. Translated, it gives CAISDRAFSYEQYF.

For this clone: The junction does not match germline at one end; this may be a read error. The chain recombines TRBV7-7 with TRBJ2-7, with D possibly being TRBD2 (6 bases). The CDR3 is 14 amino acids. Germline lookup yields CDR1 SSHAT and CDR2 FNYEAQ (reference sequence). This CDR3 is CASSLAEGAYEQYF. As DNA, the CDR3 is TGTGCTAGCAGCTTAGCGGAAGGAGCCTACGAGCAGTACTTC.

This sequence joins TRBV28 and TRBJ2-6; D perhaps matches TRBD1 (5 bases). The V end was cut by 5 bases, the J end by 0 bases, with 14 bases between. The length of the CDR3 is 17 residues. The germline CDR1 and CDR2 sequences are MDHEN and SYDVKM. CDR3 in amino acids: CASSRGSQISGANVLTF. The CDR3 DNA follows: TGTGCCAGCAGTAGGGGCAGCCAGATCTCTGGGGCCAACGTCCTGACTTTC.

The rearrangement uses TRBV9 and TRBJ1-5; D is ambiguous. CDR1 is SGDLS and CDR2 is YYNGEE in the germline V gene. The CDR3 totals 15 residues. The V end lost 3 bases, the J end lost 1 base, and 11 bases lay between the germline ends. In nucleotides, the CDR3 is TGTGCCAGCAGCGATGACGGGAGAAGCAATCAGCCCCAGCATTTT. The encoded protein is CASSDDGRSNQPQHF.

This clone was detected a few times. The chain employs TRBV28 and TRBJ1-2, with D unclear. This CDR3 contains 11 residues. CDR1 and CDR2 (germline): MDHEN, SYDVKM. V dropped 6 bases and J dropped 5 bases, with 7 bases sitting between them. The DNA of the CDR3 is TGTGCCAGCAGGGAGGAGTATGGCTACACCTTC. Protein: CASREEYGYTF.

The sample holds a few counts of this clone. The genes are TRBV4-1 and TRBJ2-3, with 11 bases lining up with TRBD2. V lost 2 bases to trimming and J lost 4 bases; unmatched junction nucleotides: 2. Germline lookup yields CDR1 MGHRA and CDR2 YSYEKL. This CDR3 region has 15 residues. The CDR3 protein is CASSQPSGRSDTQYF. The CDR3 DNA is TGCGCCAGCAGCCAACCTAGCGGGAGGTCAGATACGCAGTATTTT.

V and J are TRBV5-6 and TRBJ2-5; no clear D. V was shortened by 2 bases and J by 4 bases, with 9 bases between the two germline ends. The CDR3 runs 13 residues. The germline CDR1 and CDR2 sequences are SGHDT and YYEEEE. In DNA, the CDR3 is TGTGCCAGCAGCTTTATGTCGGCAGAGACCCAGTACTTC. This gives the protein CASSFMSAETQYF.

This chain links TRBV4-1 with TRBJ2-1, with D tentatively TRBD1 (7 bases). The length of the CDR3 is 18 residues. From germline, CDR1 is MGHRA and CDR2 YSYEKL. The V and J ends lost 7 bases and 3 bases respectively, with 25 bases between them. CDR3 in amino acids: CASTVGTAGTGGYNEQFF. The CDR3 coding sequence is TGCGCCAGCACCGTCGGGACAGCAGGGACTGGCGGCTACAATGAGCAGTTCTTC.

A few counts support this clone. The chain links TRBV11-3 to TRBJ1-2, with a tentative D call TRBD1 (5 bases). CDR3 length: 20 amino acids. V shed 1 base and J shed 4 bases, with 28 bases lying between them. From germline, CDR1 is SGHNT and CDR2 YENEEA. As DNA, the CDR3 is TGTGCCAGCAGCTTAGGTCAGACAGTTCCCCTTATAAGATTTGGCTATGGCTACACCTTC. It is translated as CASSLGQTVPLIRFGYGYTF.

This chain uses TRBV7-9 with TRBJ2-7, with TRBD2 as a possible D gene (5 bases). The CDR3 loop spans 14 amino acids. CDR1 and CDR2 from the germline V gene are SEHNR and FQNEAQ (reference sequence). The V end lost 5 bases, the J end lost 3 bases, and 14 bases lay between the germline ends. In nucleotides, the CDR3 is TGTGCCAGCAGCCCATCGCCGGGGTTCTACGAGCAGTACTTC. Protein product: CASSPSPGFYEQYF.

The chain employs TRBV2 and TRBJ2-2; unclear D gene. Between the trimmed V and J ends, which lost 5 bases and 0 bases, there was a span of 7 bases. In germline, CDR1 is SNHLY, CDR2 FYNNEI. This CDR3 is 14 amino acids long. CDR3 protein: CASSLQTNTGELFF. CDR3 nucleotide sequence: TGTGCCAGCAGTCTACAAACGAACACCGGGGAGCTGTTTTTT.

The chain links TRBV7-4 to TRBJ2-3; tentatively, D is TRBD1 (6 bases). The CDR3 totals 14 residues. CDR1 is SGHVT and CDR2 is SQSDAQ in the germline V gene. V lost 2 bases and J 0 bases, leaving 6 bases between the germline ends. The CDR3 loop is CASSLTGSTDTQYF. The CDR3 coding sequence is TGTGCCAGCAGCTTAACAGGGAGCACAGATACGCAGTATTTT.